The 22 T cell receptor beta chains given below trace back to one sample, sequenced in a study of follicular helper T cells after annual influenza vaccination. The repertoire was sequenced with immunoSEQ multiplex PCR; TCRdb's copy has only in-frame clones and lacks some. The sample records about 10,000 clones, approximately 84% being singletons. Described time point: 2015-2016 season, pre-vaccination. The sequencing here drew on CXCR5+ CD38- circulating T follicular helper cells from blood, taken on the day of influenza vaccination. Subset noted: circulating Tfh, non-naive CD4+CXCR5+PD-1+ (ICOS+CD38+ or ICOS-CD38-). Receptors originate from an adult who received the influenza vaccine.

The V call is TRBV7-2, the J call TRBJ2-7; 9 bases fit TRBD1. Unmatched junction bases numbered 2, after V lost 4 bases and J lost 4 bases. The CDR3 consists of 13 residues. Looked up from germline, CDR1 is SGHTA and CDR2 is FQGNSA. The CDR3 spells CASSSGTGYEQYF. CDR3 in DNA: TGTGCCAGCAGCTCCGGGACAGGGTACGAGCAGTACTTC.

The chain is built from TRBV5-1 and TRBJ2-3; TRBD2 aligns across 10 bases. The germline CDR1 and CDR2 sequences are SGHRS and YFSETQ. This CDR3 comprises 15 residues. The J segment lost 3 bases and the V segment lost 7 bases, leaving 8 bases of the junction unmatched. The CDR3 region is CASGGGTSATDTQYF. The DNA of the CDR3 is TGCGCCAGCGGAGGGGGGACTAGCGCAACAGATACGCAGTATTTT.

The rearrangement links TRBV27 to TRBJ2-6; no clear D gene. This CDR3 is 15 amino acids long. Germline lookup yields CDR1 MNHEY and CDR2 SMNVEV (reference sequence). Trimming stripped 8 bases from V and 0 bases from J, with 11 bases between. DNA for the CDR3: TGTGCCAGCCAAAAGACGAGCTCTGGGGCCAACGTCCTGACTTTC. This translates into CASQKTSSGANVLTF.

This chain links TRBV28 with TRBJ1-5, with a weak D call TRBD1 (5 bases). Germline V CDR1 and CDR2: MDHEN, SYDVKM. The CDR3 covers 16 residues. Trimming took off 2 bases at V and 4 bases at J, with 15 bases between the two ends. The CDR3 sequence is CASSLPSGQMNQPQHF. The CDR3 coding sequence is TGTGCCAGCAGTTTACCTTCCGGACAAATGAATCAGCCCCAGCATTTT.

The chain joins TRBV7-9 to TRBJ2-6; weak D call: TRBD1 (5 bases). Germline loops: CDR1 SEHNR, CDR2 FQNEAQ (reference sequence). Trimming cost V 5 bases and J 4 bases, with 24 bases left between them. The length of the CDR3 is 19 residues. The CDR3 DNA sequence: TGTGCCAGCAGCCGCCGGATGGGGCCCTTCTCTGTGGGGGCCAACGTCCTGACTTTC. Protein sequence: CASSRRMGPFSVGANVLTF.

This clone was detected only once. The V and J genes are TRBV6-5 and TRBJ1-2; D is uncertain. Germline-derived CDR1 and CDR2 are MNHEY and SVGAGI. The length of the CDR3 is 15 residues. V lost 0 bases to trimming and J lost 4 bases, with 12 bases between them. The CDR3 reads CASSYSTQSLYGYTF. The CDR3 DNA is TGTGCCAGCAGTTACTCTACCCAGTCTCTCTATGGCTACACCTTC.

The J gene is TRBJ2-5, the V gene TRBV7-9; 11 bases are shared with TRBD1. J lost 4 bases, V lost 5 bases, and 6 bases had no gene match. The CDR3 sequence is 15 residues long. Per germline, CDR1 SEHNR and CDR2 FQNEAQ (reference sequence). The CDR3 reads CASSPQGQGGETQYF. For the CDR3, the DNA is TGTGCCAGCAGCCCCCAGGGACAGGGGGGAGAGACCCAGTACTTC.

The CDR3 DNA is TGTGCCAGCAGCGGGGGGGGTACGCAGTATTTT. Protein: CASSGGGTQYF. The chain is built from TRBV11-3 and TRBJ2-3; 7 bases agree with TRBD2. V gave up 5 bases and J gave up 8 bases; unmatched junction bases: 1. The CDR3 covers 11 residues. Germline V lookup: CDR1 SGHNT, CDR2 YENEEA.

This chain uses TRBV6-1 with TRBJ1-3; TRBD1 is a possible D gene (5 bases). The CDR3 runs to 15 residues. V was pared by 8 bases and J by 0 bases, with 14 bases between. CDR1 and CDR2 from the germline V gene are MNHNS and SASEGT. The CDR3, as DNA: TGTGCCAGCGGAGGAAGGGGCCCCTCTGGAAACACCATATATTTT. Translation gives CASGGRGPSGNTIYF.

The J gene is TRBJ2-3, the V gene TRBV4-3; 12 positions match TRBD2. Germline-derived CDR1 and CDR2 are LGHNA and YSLEER. V was clipped by 1 base and J by 0 bases; unmatched bases: 5. This CDR3 has 18 residues. This CDR3 is CASSQGLAGVTSTDTQYF. The DNA of the CDR3 is TGCGCCAGCAGCCAAGGACTAGCGGGGGTTACTAGCACAGATACGCAGTATTTT.

The chain employs TRBV5-5 and TRBJ1-6; D remains ambiguous. The CDR3 loop spans 18 amino acids. Germline lookup yields CDR1 SGHKS and CDR2 YYEKEE (reference sequence). The V end was cut by 0 bases, the J end by 0 bases, with 13 bases between. CDR3 in DNA: TGTGCCAGCAGCTTGGAGTTAATCAGGAGCTCCTATAATTCACCCCTCCACTTT. Amino acid sequence: CASSLELIRSSYNSPLHF.

A few counts support this clone. This chain links TRBV6-1 with TRBJ1-2, with 10 bases that match TRBD1. The junction had 3 bases not matched to a gene; V was cut back by 3 bases and J by 2 bases. CDR3 length: 15 residues. The germline CDR1 and CDR2 sequences are MNHNS and SASEGT. The CDR3 sequence: CASSDPTGGNYGYTF. CDR3 DNA sequence: TGTGCCAGCAGTGATCCGACAGGGGGCAACTATGGCTACACCTTC.

The J gene is TRBJ1-5, the V gene TRBV19; D might be TRBD1 (6 bases). Per germline, CDR1 LNHDA and CDR2 SQIVND (reference sequence). With 6 bases removed from V and 3 bases from J, the gap between germline ends came to 15 bases. The length of the CDR3 is 15 residues. The CDR3 region has the DNA TGTGCCAGTAGCCCGGGACAAACAGACAATCAGCCCCAGCATTTT. This encodes CASSPGQTDNQPQHF. Full variable domain (remainder filled in from reference TRBV19 and TRBJ1-5): DGGITQSPKYLFRKEGQNVTLSCEQNLNHDAMYWYRQDPGQGLRLIYYSQIVNDFQKGDIAEGYSVSREKKESFPLTVTSAQKNPTAFYLCASSPGQTDNQPQHFGDGTRLSIL.

The chain joins TRBV9 to TRBJ2-5; maybe TRBD2 (5 bases). Per the germline V gene, CDR1 is SGDLS and CDR2 is YYNGEE. The V gene lost 0 bases and the J gene lost 2 bases, with 11 bases spanning the gap. The CDR3 is 15 residues long. The CDR3 bases are TGTGCCAGCAGCGTAGGCGGCGGGCGACAAGAGACCCAGTACTTC. Residues: CASSVGGGRQETQYF.

CDR3 sequence (DNA): TGCGCCAGCAGCTTAGGAGACAGGGGAACCGGGGAGCTGTTTTTT. Translation: CASSLGDRGTGELFF. The J gene is TRBJ2-2, the V gene TRBV5-1, with 8 bases aligning to TRBD1. From germline, CDR1 is SGHRS and CDR2 YFSETQ. The CDR3 totals 15 residues. V gave up 2 bases and J gave up 5 bases; unmatched junction bases: 5.

The rearrangement links TRBV6-1 to TRBJ2-4, with 7 bases fitting TRBD1. The V gene's germline CDR1 is MNHNS and CDR2 SASEGT. This CDR3 contains 19 residues. J was trimmed by 0 bases and V by 2 bases; bases with no gene match: 13. The CDR3 protein is CASSEPGQSWSPAKNIQYF. The CDR3 region has the DNA TGTGCCAGCAGTGAACCGGGACAGTCCTGGTCCCCAGCCAAAAACATTCAGTACTTC.

CDR3 in DNA: TGTGCCAGCAGTTACGGGCAGCGAGACAATGAGCAGTTCTTC. Its protein product is CASSYGQRDNEQFF. The V and J genes are TRBV6-9 and TRBJ2-1; unclear D gene. In germline, CDR1 is MNHGY, CDR2 SVAAGI. This CDR3 comprises 14 residues. V was cut by 3 bases and J by 5 bases, with 11 bases left in between.

The count of this clone is one. The rearrangement joins TRBV11-2 to TRBJ1-4; D might be TRBD1 (5 bases). The V and J ends lost 3 bases and 7 bases respectively, with 9 bases between them. The CDR3 runs to 13 residues. Germline V gene data show CDR1 as SGHAT and CDR2 as FQNNGV. The CDR3: CASSFSGVEKLFF. The CDR3 coding sequence is TGTGCCAGCAGCTTCTCGGGGGTTGAAAAACTGTTTTTT. Full variable domain (remainder filled in from reference TRBV11-2 and TRBJ1-4): EAGVAQSPRYKIIEKRQSVAFWCNPISGHATLYWYQQILGQGPKLLIQFQNNGVVDDSQLPKDRFSAERLKGVDSTLKIQPAKLEDSAVYLCASSFSGVEKLFFGSGTQLSVL.

The chain has TRBV5-6 and TRBJ1-2; no reliable D call. The V end was cut by 0 bases, the J end by 10 bases, with 10 bases between. The CDR3 covers 12 residues. Germline loops: CDR1 SGHDT, CDR2 YYEEEE. The CDR3 protein is CASSLAADYYTF. The CDR3 coding sequence is TGTGCCAGCAGCTTGGCTGCCGATTACTACACCTTC.

This clone appeared a few times. J is TRBJ1-2 and V is TRBV4-1; TRBD1 is a possible D gene (6 bases). The CDR3 is 16 residues long. The germline CDR1 and CDR2 sequences are MGHRA and YSYEKL. Trimming took off 2 bases at V and 4 bases at J, with 17 bases between the two ends. The CDR3 coding sequence is TGCGCCAGCAGCCAAAGAGAGGGGGGAAGCGGCTATGGCTACACCTTC. Its translation: CASSQREGGSGYGYTF.

This clone was found a few times. V gene TRBV19 combines with J gene TRBJ2-1; TRBD2 agrees at 8 bases. CDR1 is LNHDA, CDR2 SQIVND, per germline (reference sequence). This CDR3 contains 17 residues. Trimming took 1 base from V and 7 from J; bases not matched to a gene: 12. Here the CDR3 reads CASSIAGAGTRMNEQFF. For the CDR3, the DNA is TGTGCCAGTAGTATAGCCGGAGCCGGGACTAGAATGAATGAGCAGTTCTTC.

This clone occurred once. The gene calls are TRBV19 and TRBJ2-1, with D tentatively TRBD2 (5 bases). The CDR3 has 15 residues. V dropped 6 bases and J dropped 5 bases, with 17 bases sitting between them. Germline V lookup: CDR1 LNHDA, CDR2 SQIVND (reference sequence). The CDR3 protein is CASSTRRENNNEQFF. CDR3 coding DNA: TGTGCCAGTAGCACGAGAAGGGAGAATAACAATGAGCAGTTCTTC.